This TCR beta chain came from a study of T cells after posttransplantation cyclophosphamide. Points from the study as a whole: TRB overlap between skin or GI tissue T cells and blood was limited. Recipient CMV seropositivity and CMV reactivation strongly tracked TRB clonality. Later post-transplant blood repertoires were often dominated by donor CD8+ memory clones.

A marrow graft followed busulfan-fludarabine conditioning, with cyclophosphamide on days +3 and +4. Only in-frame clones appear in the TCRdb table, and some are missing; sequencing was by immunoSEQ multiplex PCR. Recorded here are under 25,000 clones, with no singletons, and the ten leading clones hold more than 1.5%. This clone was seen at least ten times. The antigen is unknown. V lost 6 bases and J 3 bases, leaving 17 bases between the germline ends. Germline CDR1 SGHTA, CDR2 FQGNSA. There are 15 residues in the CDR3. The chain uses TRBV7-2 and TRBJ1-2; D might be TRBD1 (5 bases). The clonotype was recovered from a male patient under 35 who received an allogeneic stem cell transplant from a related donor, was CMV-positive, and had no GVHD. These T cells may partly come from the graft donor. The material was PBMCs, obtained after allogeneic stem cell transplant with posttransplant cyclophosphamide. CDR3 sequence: CASRRSGNTYYGYTF. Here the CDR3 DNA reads TGTGCCAGCAGGCGTTCAGGGAATACGTACTATGGCTACACCTTC.